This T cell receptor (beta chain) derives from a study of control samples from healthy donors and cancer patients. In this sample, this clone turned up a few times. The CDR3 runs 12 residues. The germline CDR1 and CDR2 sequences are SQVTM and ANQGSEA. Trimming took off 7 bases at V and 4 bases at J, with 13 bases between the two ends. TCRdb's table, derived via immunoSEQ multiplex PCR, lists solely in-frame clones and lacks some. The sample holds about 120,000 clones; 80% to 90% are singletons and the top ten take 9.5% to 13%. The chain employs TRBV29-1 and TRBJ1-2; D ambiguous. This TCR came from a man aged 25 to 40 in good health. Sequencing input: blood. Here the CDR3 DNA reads TGCAGCGGGGGAGGGTCCGGCTATGGCTACACCTTC. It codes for CSGGGSGYGYTF.